This T cell receptor beta chain emerged from a study of shared clonotypes between healthy human individuals. Study outcomes and limitations: Generally, estimated richness proved larger in naive subsets than it did in memory subsets.

Comments on this clone: Its antigen remains unidentified.

Donors, without exception, were Caucasian adults residing in Nashville, Tennessee. Per the germline V gene, CDR1 is MNHEY and CDR2 is SVGAGI. The CDR3 extends over 12 amino acids. The V gene lost 6 bases and the J gene lost 4 bases, with 10 bases spanning the gap. The authors distributed each subset's genomic DNA evenly over several immunoSEQ plates. Repertoires were generated with immunoSEQ multiplex PCR, while TCRdb's copy carries only in-frame clones and drops some. The data contain millions of clones, over 85% of them singletons. The chain employs TRBV6-5 and TRBJ2-7; possibly TRBD1 or TRBD2 for D (5 bases each). Sequenced input: naive CD4+ T cells from PBMCs. Sample subset: CD45RA+ positively selected. The TCR sequence derives from a man younger than 35 in good health. Some clones in this sample may be carry-over from other donors' samples. The CDR3 protein is CASRTTGYEQYF. CDR3 DNA sequence: TGTGCCAGCAGGACTACAGGTTACGAGCAGTACTTC.